Reported below is one T cell receptor (beta chain). This sample stems from a study of blood T cell repertoires in COVID-19. The table came from immunoSEQ multiplex PCR; TCRdb's copy has only in-frame clones and leaves some out. The profile shows a few hundred thousand clones, more than 80% of them singletons. V was trimmed by 5 bases and J by 4 bases, leaving 12 bases between them. Looked up from germline, CDR1 is LNHDA and CDR2 is SQIVND (reference sequence). This CDR3 is built from 14 residues. V and J are TRBV19 and TRBJ1-3, with D possibly matching TRBD1 (5 bases). This TCR was recovered from a woman aged 50 to 60 with COVID-19, enrolled during active disease. Sample: peripheral blood. CDR3 DNA: TGTGCCAGTAGTGTACAGGTCTACGGAAACACCATATATTTT. Amino acids: CASSVQVYGNTIYF.